These 17 T cell receptor beta chains originate from one sample sequenced in a study of regulatory T cells in long-lasting Graves disease. Library construction for TCR beta used iRepertoire HTBI primers and Arm-PCR of CDR3 regions. TCRdb analysed the multiplex PCR reads with MiXCR anew, one entry per CDR3 protein. The top ten hold about 9.1% of the sample, which has roughly 500,000 distinct CDR3 sequences, approximately 12% seen once. The time point is: newly diagnosed GD, antithyroid drugs for less than 3 months. Researchers made the TCR library from RNA that was extracted from PBMCs. These same data were also listed under a study on T cells in Graves' hyperthyroidism and ophthalmopathy.

The source was peripheral blood mononuclear cells (PBMCs), collected at new diagnosis, from a patient treated with antithyroid drugs. These receptors originate from a man aged 30 to 39 with Graves disease.

This clonotype was observed many times. The genes are TRBV12-3 or TRBV12-4 and TRBJ1-5; TRBD1 aligns across 8 bases. V gave up 6 bases and J gave up 5 bases; unmatched junction bases: 12. This CDR3 has 16 residues. The CDR3 region has the DNA TGTGCCAGCAGCCCAAACGATTCAGGGGGCCATCAGCCCCAGCATTTT. Protein product: CASSPNDSGGHQPQHF.

This clonotype was seen a few times. CDR3 sequence (DNA): TGTGCCAGCAGTGATGTGAGGGGGAGGACCTACAATGAGCAGTTCTTC. This encodes CASSDVRGRTYNEQFF. The rearrangement joins TRBV25-1 to TRBJ2-1; D is possibly TRBD1 or TRBD2 (6 bases each). Germline V gene lookup returns CDR1 MGHDK and CDR2 SYGVNS. There are 16 residues in the CDR3. Trimming shortened V by 3 bases and J by 2 bases, and 14 bases separated the two germline ends.

The V gene is TRBV12-3 or TRBV12-4, the J gene TRBJ2-5, with 7 nucleotides matching TRBD2. The CDR3 is 15 residues long. Losses at the gene ends were 2 bases for V and 5 bases for J; bases not matched to a gene: 8. In nucleotides, the CDR3 is TGTGCCAGCAGTTTATTTTGGGGGGGTCACGAGACCCAGTACTTC. Its protein is CASSLFWGGHETQYF.

This clonotype was counted many times. The gene calls are TRBV7-3 and TRBJ2-3; 9 nucleotides agree with TRBD2. The J segment lost 2 bases and the V segment lost 0 bases, leaving 3 bases of the junction unmatched. Germline V gene data show CDR1 as SGHTA and CDR2 as FQGTGA. The length of the CDR3 is 16 residues. CDR3 sequence reads: CASSLTAGGDTDTQYF. Here the CDR3 DNA reads TGTGCCAGCAGCTTAACTGCGGGGGGGGACACAGATACGCAGTATTTT. Combining the CDR3 with reference TRBV7-3 and TRBJ2-3 gives the whole variable domain GAGVSQTPSNKVTEKGKYVELRCDPISGHTALYWYRQSLGQGPEFLIYFQGTGAADDSGLPNDRFFAVRPEGSVSTLKIQRTERGDSAVYLCASSLTAGGDTDTQYFGPGTRLTVL.

A few counts support this clonotype. The J gene is TRBJ1-4, the V gene TRBV19; 7 bases align to TRBD1. Germline trimming cut 5 bases from V and 5 bases from J; bases unmatched to any gene: 5. Germline CDR1 is LNHDA and CDR2 is SQIVND (reference sequence). The CDR3 totals 14 residues. The chain's CDR3 is CASSPTTGNEKLFF. CDR3 sequence (DNA): TGTGCCAGTAGTCCAACGACAGGGAATGAAAAACTGTTTTTT.

This clonotype was picked up many times. This chain joins TRBV10-3 and TRBJ1-1; tentative D call: TRBD1 (5 bases). V was shortened by 2 bases and J by 5 bases, with 15 bases between the two germline ends. Germline loops: CDR1 ENHRY, CDR2 SYGVKD. This CDR3 is built from 15 residues. The chain's CDR3 is CAISEVTGPVTEAFF. The CDR3 nucleotides read TGTGCCATCAGTGAGGTCACAGGCCCCGTTACTGAAGCTTTCTTT.

The chain carries TRBV20-1 and TRBJ2-1, with TRBD2 matching 10 bases. The CDR3 is 15 amino acids. The V gene's germline CDR1 is DFQATT and CDR2 SNEGSKA (reference sequence). V lost 4 bases, J lost 4 bases, and 7 bases stayed unmatched. The CDR3 DNA reads TGCAGTGCTAATCCCACTAGCGGGATTTACAATGAGCAGTTCTTC. It encodes CSANPTSGIYNEQFF.

The chain recombines TRBV18 with TRBJ2-7, with TRBD2 as a possible D gene (6 bases). Germline V CDR1 and CDR2: KGHSH, LQKENI. This CDR3 spans 14 amino acids. Deletions cut 6 bases from V and 4 bases from J, with 16 bases between. The CDR3 bases are TGTGCCAGCTCTGCGGGGTTAGGGAGTTACGAGCAGTACTTC. Translation gives CASSAGLGSYEQYF.

This clonotype was counted ten times or more. V usage is TRBV20-1 and J usage is TRBJ2-1; D gene uncertain. This CDR3 comprises 15 residues. With 1 base removed from V and 4 bases from J, the gap between germline ends came to 14 bases. Germline loops: CDR1 DFQATT, CDR2 SNEGSKA (reference sequence). The CDR3 nucleotides are TGCAGTGCTAGAGGGCCCCGATTAATTTACAATGAGCAGTTCTTC. This codes for CSARGPRLIYNEQFF.

The genes are TRBV20-1 and TRBJ2-3; TRBD2 matches 14 bases. Germline loops: CDR1 DFQATT, CDR2 SNEGSKA (reference sequence). Germline trimming cut 5 bases from V and 4 bases from J; bases unmatched to any gene: 5. The CDR3 sequence is 15 residues long. The CDR3 here is CSAPGLAGAADTQYF. The DNA for the CDR3 is TGCAGTGCTCCGGGACTAGCGGGGGCCGCAGATACGCAGTATTTT.

This clonotype has a count of ten or more. V gene TRBV5-1 combines with J gene TRBJ1-2; no firm D call. Germline-derived CDR1 and CDR2 are SGHRS and YFSETQ. This CDR3 is built from 13 residues. V was shortened by 2 bases and J by 2 bases, with 7 bases between the two germline ends. The CDR3 DNA reads as TGCGCCAGCAGCTTCAGCAGCAACTATGGCTACACCTTC. Protein product: CASSFSSNYGYTF.

This clonotype showed up many times. The J gene is TRBJ1-2, the V gene TRBV7-3, with 9 bases aligning to TRBD1. Trimming took 3 bases from V and 8 from J; bases not matched to a gene: 4. Germline-derived CDR1 and CDR2 are SGHTA and FQGTGA. The CDR3 has 13 amino acids. The chain's CDR3 is CASSLGQGRGYTF. The CDR3 DNA is TGTGCCAGCAGCTTGGGACAGGGTCGCGGCTACACCTTC.

This clonotype was found many times. The chain combines TRBV7-9 with TRBJ2-5; 7 nucleotides line up with TRBD2. Germline V CDR1 and CDR2: SEHNR, FQNEAQ (reference sequence). This CDR3 comprises 14 residues. The V gene end was trimmed by 5 bases and the J gene end by 5 bases; junction bases not matched to a gene: 8. The CDR3, as DNA: TGTGCCAGCAGCCTCGGGACCGGGGGGGAGACCCAGTACTTC. It yields the protein CASSLGTGGETQYF.

With respect to this clonotype: The junction departs from the called germline gene at one end, perhaps through a read error. This rearrangement joins TRBV5-1 to TRBJ2-2, with D perhaps TRBD1 (6 bases). The CDR3 runs 14 residues. CDR1 is SGHRS, CDR2 YFSETQ, per germline. The CDR3 bases are TGCGCCGGCAGCTTGAGGGGGTGGACCGGGGAGCTGTTTTTT. Amino acid sequence: CAGSLRGWTGELFF. Combining the CDR3 with reference TRBV5-1 and TRBJ2-2 gives the whole variable domain KAGVTQTPRYLIKTRGQQVTLSCSPISGHRSVSWYQQTPGQGLQFLFEYFSETQRNKGNFPGRFSGRQFSNSRSEMNVSTLELGDSALYLCAGSLRGWTGELFFGEGSRLTVL.

This clonotype was seen more than once but under ten times. This chain connects TRBV27 to TRBJ1-5; the D is unclear. V lost 8 bases and J lost 0, with 11 bases in between. CDR1 is MNHEY and CDR2 is SMNVEV in the germline V gene (reference sequence). The CDR3 runs 14 residues. The CDR3 loop is CASGRPYSNQPQHF. DNA of the CDR3: TGTGCCAGCGGACGGCCGTATAGCAATCAGCCCCAGCATTTT.

This clonotype was seen repeatedly, ten times or more. This sequence joins TRBV2 and TRBJ2-3; possible D gene TRBD2, 7 bases. Per germline, CDR1 SNHLY and CDR2 FYNNEI. V lost 6 bases and J lost 5, with 15 bases in between. CDR3 length: 14 residues. The CDR3 here is CASRGGRVEDTQYF. The CDR3 region has the DNA TGTGCCAGCAGGGGGGGGCGCGTAGAAGATACGCAGTATTTT.

This clonotype appeared many times. The V call is TRBV7-8, the J call TRBJ2-1; 7 bases agree with TRBD2. The CDR3 totals 16 residues. Germline lookup yields CDR1 SGHVS and CDR2 FQNEAQ. J was trimmed by 15 bases and V by 6 bases; bases with no gene match: 23. CDR3 region: CASRVGAGRRGSGAFF. The CDR3 region has the DNA TGTGCCAGCAGGGTGGGAGCGGGACGACGGGGCTCCGGTGCGTTCTTC.